These T cell receptor beta chains were read from a single sample in a study of OX40 agonist ivuxolimab in advanced cancers. Sequencing was performed with immunoSEQ multiplex PCR; in TCRdb, only in-frame clones are kept and a portion is missing. The data show around 70,000 clones, 83% seen once. This specimen was CD4+ or CD8+ T cells sorted from blood, taken in a trial of the OX40 agonist ivuxolimab. All receptors come from an adult with an advanced solid tumor such as melanoma, head and neck, liver or kidney cancer. The CDR3 runs from the conserved cysteine through the conserved F or W. The order of the fields is clone size, J gene, V gene, D gene, CDR3 DNA, CDR3 protein. D genes are given only for firm matches. Clone size is given for some rows only: seen once, a few or many times, or a class if the clone is expanded.

-	TRBJ2-5	TRBV28	TRBD1	TGTGCCAGCAGTTTTTCTCCGAGAACAGGGGGTATCCAAGAGACCCAGTACTTC	CASSFSPRTGGIQETQYF
-	TRBJ2-5	TRBV2	TRBD1	TGTGCCAGCAGCAGGGACAGGGGGTGGGGAGAGACCCAGTACTTC	CASSRDRGWGETQYF
-	TRBJ2-3	TRBV7-3	TRBD1	TGTGCCAGCAGCCAGACAGGGTTTGGGGCAGATACGCAGTATTTT	CASSQTGFGADTQYF
-	TRBJ2-2	TRBV15	TRBD2	TGTGCCACCAGCAGAGATTACGAGACTAGCGGGACCGGTGGCGGGGAGCTGTTTTTT	CATSRDYETSGTGGGELFF
-	TRBJ2-2	TRBV7-2	TRBD2	TGTGCCAGCAGCAAACTAGCGGGAGTAGGCACCGGGGAGCTGTTTTTT	CASSKLAGVGTGELFF
-	TRBJ2-1	TRBV11-2	-	TGTGCCAGCAGCTTAGTCGTAGGGGCGGGATTTTGGCCGTTCTTC	CASSLVVGAGFWPFF
-	TRBJ1-5	TRBV4-3	-	TGCGCCAGCAGCCAAGATCTTGGAGGGAAAAGCAATCAGCCCCAGCATTTT	CASSQDLGGKSNQPQHF
-	TRBJ2-5	TRBV14	-	TGTGCCAGCAGCCAAGTGACCCGGGAGACCCAGTACTTC	CASSQVTRETQYF
-	TRBJ1-3	TRBV7-9	TRBD1	TGTGCCAGCAGCTCAGGACAGGGTGGCGGAAACACCATATATTTT	CASSSGQGGGNTIYF
-	TRBJ2-7	TRBV11-3	TRBD2	TGTGCCAGCAGCTTAGATCCCTCGGGGGGGGACTGGTACTTC	CASSLDPSGGDWYF
-	TRBJ2-1	TRBV4-1	-	TGCGCCAGCAGCTACAATGAGCAGTTCTTC	CASSYNEQFF
-	TRBJ1-5	TRBV2	-	TGTGCCAGCAGTGAAGAGAACGTCAGGTTACAGACCGGCGCTCAGCCCCAGCATTTT	CASSEENVRLQTGAQPQHF
-	TRBJ1-1	TRBV11-3	-	TGTGCCAGCAGCTTGGGGGTAGGGACTGAAGCTTTCTTT	CASSLGVGTEAFF
-	TRBJ2-7	TRBV7-3	-	TGTGCCAGCAGCTTACAGGCGGGCTATTACGAGCAGTACTTC	CASSLQAGYYEQYF
-	TRBJ2-7	TRBV28	-	TGTGCCTCTCAGGGCTCCTACGAGCAGTACTTC	CASQGSYEQYF
few	TRBJ1-5	TRBV7-2	-	TGTGCCAGCAGGCTACAGGGCGGCAATCAGCCCCAGCATTTT	CASRLQGGNQPQHF
-	TRBJ2-5	TRBV6-5	-	TGTGCCAGCAGTTACTCGACCCCAGGAGCCGAGACCCAGTACTTC	CASSYSTPGAETQYF
-	TRBJ2-7	TRBV5-6	-	TGTGCCAGCACCTCCGACCGTTCCTACGAGCAGTACTTC	CASTSDRSYEQYF
-	TRBJ2-1	TRBV10-2	-	TGCGCCAGCAGTGAGTCGAATATGGCGGAGAGGCAGTTCTTC	CASSESNMAERQFF